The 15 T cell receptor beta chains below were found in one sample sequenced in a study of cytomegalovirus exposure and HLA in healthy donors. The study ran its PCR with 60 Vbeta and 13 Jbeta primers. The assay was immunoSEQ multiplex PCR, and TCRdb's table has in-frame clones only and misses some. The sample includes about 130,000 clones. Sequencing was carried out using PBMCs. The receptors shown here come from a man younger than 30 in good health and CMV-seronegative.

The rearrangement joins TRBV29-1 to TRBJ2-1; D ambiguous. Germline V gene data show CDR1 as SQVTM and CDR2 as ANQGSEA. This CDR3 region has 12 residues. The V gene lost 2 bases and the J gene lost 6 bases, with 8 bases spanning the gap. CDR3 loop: CSVETGSNEQFF. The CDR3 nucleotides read TGCAGCGTTGAAACCGGTTCCAATGAGCAGTTCTTC.

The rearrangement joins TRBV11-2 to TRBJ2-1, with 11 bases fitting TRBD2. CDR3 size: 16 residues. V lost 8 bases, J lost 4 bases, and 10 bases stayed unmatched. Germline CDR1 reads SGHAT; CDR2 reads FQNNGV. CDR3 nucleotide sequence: TGTGCCAGCGGGCATACTAGCGGGGGAACTTACAATGAGCAGTTCTTC. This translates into CASGHTSGGTYNEQFF.

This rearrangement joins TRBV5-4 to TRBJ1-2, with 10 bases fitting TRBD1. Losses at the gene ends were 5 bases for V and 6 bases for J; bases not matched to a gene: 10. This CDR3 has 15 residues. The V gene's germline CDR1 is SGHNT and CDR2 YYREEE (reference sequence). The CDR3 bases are TGTGCCAGCAGGACAGGGGGCGCTGTGTACGATGGCTACACCTTC. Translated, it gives CASRTGGAVYDGYTF.

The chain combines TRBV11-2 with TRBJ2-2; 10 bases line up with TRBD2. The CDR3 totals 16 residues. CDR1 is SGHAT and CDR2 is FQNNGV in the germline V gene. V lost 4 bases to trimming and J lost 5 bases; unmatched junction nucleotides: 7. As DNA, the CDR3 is TGTGCCAGCAGCTCGATAGCGGGAGGTTGGACCGGGGAGCTGTTTTTT. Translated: CASSSIAGGWTGELFF.

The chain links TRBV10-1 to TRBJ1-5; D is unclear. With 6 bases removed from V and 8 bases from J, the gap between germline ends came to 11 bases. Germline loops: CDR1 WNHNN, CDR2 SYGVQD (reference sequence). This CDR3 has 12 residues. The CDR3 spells CASRTGFEPQHF. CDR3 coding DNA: TGCGCCAGCAGGACGGGGTTTGAGCCCCAGCATTTT.

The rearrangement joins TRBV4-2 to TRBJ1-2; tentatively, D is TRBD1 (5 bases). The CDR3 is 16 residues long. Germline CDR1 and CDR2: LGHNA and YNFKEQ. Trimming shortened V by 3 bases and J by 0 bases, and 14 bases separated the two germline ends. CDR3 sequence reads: CASSHESGVTNYGYTF. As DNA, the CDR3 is TGTGCCAGCAGCCACGAGTCGGGGGTAACTAACTATGGCTACACCTTC.

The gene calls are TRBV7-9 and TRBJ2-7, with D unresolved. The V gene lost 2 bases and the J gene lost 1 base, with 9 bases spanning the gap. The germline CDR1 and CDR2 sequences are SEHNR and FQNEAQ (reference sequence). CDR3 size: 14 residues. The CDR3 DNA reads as TGTGCCAGCAGCTTACAGGAACTTTCCTACGAGCAGTACTTC. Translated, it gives CASSLQELSYEQYF.

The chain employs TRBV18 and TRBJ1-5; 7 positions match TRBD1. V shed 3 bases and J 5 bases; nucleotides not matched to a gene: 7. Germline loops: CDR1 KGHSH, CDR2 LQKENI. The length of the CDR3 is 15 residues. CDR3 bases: TGTGCCAGCTCACCCTCAGGGGGTTGGGATCAGCCCCAGCATTTT. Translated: CASSPSGGWDQPQHF.

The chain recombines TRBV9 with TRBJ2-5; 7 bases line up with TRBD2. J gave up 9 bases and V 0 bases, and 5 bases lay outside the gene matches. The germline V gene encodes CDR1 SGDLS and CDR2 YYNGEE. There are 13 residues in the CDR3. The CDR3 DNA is TGTGCCAGCAGCGTAGCAGCTCGGGGGGCCCAGTACTTC. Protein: CASSVAARGAQYF.

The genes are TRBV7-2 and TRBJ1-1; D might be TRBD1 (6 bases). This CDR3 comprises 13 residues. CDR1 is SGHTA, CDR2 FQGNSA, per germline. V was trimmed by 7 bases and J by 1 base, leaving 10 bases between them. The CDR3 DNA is TGTGCCAGCACCCCACAGGGGAACACTGAAGCTTTCTTT. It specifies CASTPQGNTEAFF. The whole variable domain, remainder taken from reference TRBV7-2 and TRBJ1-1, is GAGVSQSPSNKVTEKGKDVELRCDPISGHTALYWYRQSLGQGLEFLIYFQGNSAPDKSGLPSDRFSAERTGGSVSTLTIQRTQQEDSAVYLCASTPQGNTEAFFGQGTRLTVV.

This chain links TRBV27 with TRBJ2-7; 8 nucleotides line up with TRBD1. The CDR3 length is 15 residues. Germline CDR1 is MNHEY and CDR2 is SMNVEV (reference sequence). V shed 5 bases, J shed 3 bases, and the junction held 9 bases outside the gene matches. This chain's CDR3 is CASSLLLGQGYEQYF. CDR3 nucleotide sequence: TGTGCCAGCAGTCTCTTACTTGGACAGGGCTACGAGCAGTACTTC.

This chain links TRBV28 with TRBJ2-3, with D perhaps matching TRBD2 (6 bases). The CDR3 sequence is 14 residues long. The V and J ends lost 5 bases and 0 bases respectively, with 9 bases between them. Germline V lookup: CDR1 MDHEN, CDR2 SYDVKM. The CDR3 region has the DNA TGTGCCAGCAGTGGAGGGCAGAGCACAGATACGCAGTATTTT. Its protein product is CASSGGQSTDTQYF.

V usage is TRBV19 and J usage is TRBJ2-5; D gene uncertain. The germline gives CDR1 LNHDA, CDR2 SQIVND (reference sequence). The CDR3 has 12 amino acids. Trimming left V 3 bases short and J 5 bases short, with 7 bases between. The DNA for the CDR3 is TGTGCCAGTAGTATGTTCTCGGAGACCCAGTACTTC. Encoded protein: CASSMFSETQYF. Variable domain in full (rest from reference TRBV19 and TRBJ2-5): DGGITQSPKYLFRKEGQNVTLSCEQNLNHDAMYWYRQDPGQGLRLIYYSQIVNDFQKGDIAEGYSVSREKKESFPLTVTSAQKNPTAFYLCASSMFSETQYFGPGTRLLVL.

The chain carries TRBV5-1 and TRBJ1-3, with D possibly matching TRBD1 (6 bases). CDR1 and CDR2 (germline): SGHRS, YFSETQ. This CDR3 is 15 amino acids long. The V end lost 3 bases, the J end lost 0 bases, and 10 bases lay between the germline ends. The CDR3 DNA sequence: TGCGCCAGCAGCTCGGACAGTTCCTCTGGAAACACCATATATTTT. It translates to CASSSDSSSGNTIYF.

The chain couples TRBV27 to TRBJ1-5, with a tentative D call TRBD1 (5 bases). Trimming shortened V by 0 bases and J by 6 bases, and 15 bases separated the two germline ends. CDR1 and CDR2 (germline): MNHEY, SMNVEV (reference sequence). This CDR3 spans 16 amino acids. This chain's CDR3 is CASSLSAGAYTQPQHF. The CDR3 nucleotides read TGTGCCAGCAGTTTATCAGCTGGGGCTTACACTCAGCCCCAGCATTTT.